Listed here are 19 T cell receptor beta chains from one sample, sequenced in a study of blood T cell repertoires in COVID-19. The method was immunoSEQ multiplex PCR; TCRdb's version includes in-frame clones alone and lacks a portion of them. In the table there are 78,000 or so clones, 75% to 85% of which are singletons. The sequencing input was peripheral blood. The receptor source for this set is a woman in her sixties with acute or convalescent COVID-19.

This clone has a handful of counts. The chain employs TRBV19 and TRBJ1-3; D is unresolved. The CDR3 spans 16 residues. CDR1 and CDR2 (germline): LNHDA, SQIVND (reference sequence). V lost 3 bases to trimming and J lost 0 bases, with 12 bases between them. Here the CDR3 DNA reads TGTGCCAGTAGTATGTCGGGAGTGGTCTCTGGAAACACCATATATTTT. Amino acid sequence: CASSMSGVVSGNTIYF.

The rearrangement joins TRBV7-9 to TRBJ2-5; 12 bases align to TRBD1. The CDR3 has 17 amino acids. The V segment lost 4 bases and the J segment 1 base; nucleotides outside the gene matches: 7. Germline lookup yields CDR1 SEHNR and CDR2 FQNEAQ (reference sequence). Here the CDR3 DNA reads TGTGCCAGCAGCTCAGTCCGGGGACAGGGGGCCCAAGAGACCCAGTACTTC. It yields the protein CASSSVRGQGAQETQYF.

CDR3 loop: CASTPEGRMNEKLFF. CDR3 sequence (DNA): TGTGCCAGTACCCCAGAGGGCAGGATGAATGAAAAACTGTTTTTT. The J gene is TRBJ1-4, the V gene TRBV19; no reliable D call. CDR3 length: 15 amino acids. V was pared by 7 bases and J by 5 bases, with 17 bases between. Germline V lookup: CDR1 LNHDA, CDR2 SQIVND (reference sequence).

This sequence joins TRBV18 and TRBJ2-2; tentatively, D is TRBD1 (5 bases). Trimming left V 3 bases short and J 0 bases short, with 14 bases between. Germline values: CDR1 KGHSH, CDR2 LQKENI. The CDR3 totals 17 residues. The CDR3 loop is CASSPVLGQTNTGELFF. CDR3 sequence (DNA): TGTGCCAGCTCACCGGTTCTAGGACAAACGAACACCGGGGAGCTGTTTTTT.

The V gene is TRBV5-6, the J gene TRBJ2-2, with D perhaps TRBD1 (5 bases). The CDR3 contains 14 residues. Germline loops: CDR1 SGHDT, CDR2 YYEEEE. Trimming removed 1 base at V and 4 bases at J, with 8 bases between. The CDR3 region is CASSLLRVTGELFF. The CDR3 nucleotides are TGTGCCAGCAGCTTGCTCAGGGTCACCGGGGAGCTGTTTTTT.

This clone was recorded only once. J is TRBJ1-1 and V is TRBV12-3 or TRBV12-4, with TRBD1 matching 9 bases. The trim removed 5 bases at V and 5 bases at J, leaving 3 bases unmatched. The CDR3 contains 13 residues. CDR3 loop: CASSRQGGTEAFF. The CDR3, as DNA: TGTGCCAGCAGTAGACAGGGGGGGACTGAAGCTTTCTTT.

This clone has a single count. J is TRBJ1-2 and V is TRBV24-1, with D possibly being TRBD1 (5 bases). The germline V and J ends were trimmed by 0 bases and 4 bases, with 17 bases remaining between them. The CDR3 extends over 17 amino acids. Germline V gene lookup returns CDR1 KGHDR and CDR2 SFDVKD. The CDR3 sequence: CATSDLGAGFGSYGYTF. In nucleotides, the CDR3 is TGTGCCACCAGTGATTTGGGGGCGGGGTTCGGCTCCTATGGCTACACCTTC.

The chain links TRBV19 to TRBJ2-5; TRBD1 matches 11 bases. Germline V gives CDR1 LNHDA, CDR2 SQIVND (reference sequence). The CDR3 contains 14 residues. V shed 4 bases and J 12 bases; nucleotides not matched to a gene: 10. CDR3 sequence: CASSTGQGAGPEYF. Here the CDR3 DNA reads TGTGCCAGTAGTACAGGACAGGGGGCCGGGCCCGAGTACTTC.

CDR3 residues: CASSPGQPSTEAFF. CDR3 nucleotide sequence: TGTGCCAGCAGCCCCGGACAGCCGTCCACTGAAGCTTTCTTT. The rearrangement joins TRBV7-6 to TRBJ1-1, with D possibly TRBD1 on 6 matching bases. V was shortened by 5 bases and J by 4 bases, with 14 bases between the two germline ends. The CDR3 loop spans 14 amino acids. Germline-derived CDR1 and CDR2 are SGHVS and FNYEAQ.

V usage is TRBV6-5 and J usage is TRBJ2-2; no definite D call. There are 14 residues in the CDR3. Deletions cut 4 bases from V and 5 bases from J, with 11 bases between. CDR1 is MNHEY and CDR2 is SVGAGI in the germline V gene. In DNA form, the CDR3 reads TGTGCCAGCAGTTCCCATCAGAGGACCGGGGAGCTGTTTTTT. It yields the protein CASSSHQRTGELFF.

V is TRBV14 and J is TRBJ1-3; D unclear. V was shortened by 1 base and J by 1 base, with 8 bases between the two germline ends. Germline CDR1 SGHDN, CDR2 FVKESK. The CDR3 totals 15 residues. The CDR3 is CASSQGQTSGNTIYF. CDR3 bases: TGTGCCAGCAGCCAAGGGCAGACATCTGGAAACACCATATATTTT.

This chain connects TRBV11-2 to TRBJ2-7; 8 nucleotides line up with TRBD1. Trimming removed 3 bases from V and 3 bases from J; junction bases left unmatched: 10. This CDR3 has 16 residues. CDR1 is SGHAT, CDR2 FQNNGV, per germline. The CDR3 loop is CASSFLPTGAYYEQYF. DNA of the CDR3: TGTGCCAGCAGCTTCCTACCGACAGGGGCCTACTACGAGCAGTACTTC.

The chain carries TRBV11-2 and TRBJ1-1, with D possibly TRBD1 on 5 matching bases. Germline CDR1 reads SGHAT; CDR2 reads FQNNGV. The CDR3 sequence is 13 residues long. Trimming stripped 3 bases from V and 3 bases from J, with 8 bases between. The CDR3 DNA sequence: TGTGCCAGCAGCTTGACAGCAGACACTGAAGCTTTCTTT. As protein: CASSLTADTEAFF.

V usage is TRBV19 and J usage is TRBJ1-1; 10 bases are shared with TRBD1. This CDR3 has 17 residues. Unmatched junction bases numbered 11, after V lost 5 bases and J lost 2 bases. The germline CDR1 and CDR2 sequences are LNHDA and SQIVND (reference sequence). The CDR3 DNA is TGTGCCAGTAGTTTAACCGGGACAGGGGCCCTAAACACTGAAGCTTTCTTT. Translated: CASSLTGTGALNTEAFF.

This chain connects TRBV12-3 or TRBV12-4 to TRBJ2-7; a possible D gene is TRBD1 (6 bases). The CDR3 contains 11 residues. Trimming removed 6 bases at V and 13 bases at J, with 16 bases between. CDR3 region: CASRLQGIRYF. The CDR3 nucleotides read TGTGCCAGCAGACTACAGGGAATTCGTTACTTC.

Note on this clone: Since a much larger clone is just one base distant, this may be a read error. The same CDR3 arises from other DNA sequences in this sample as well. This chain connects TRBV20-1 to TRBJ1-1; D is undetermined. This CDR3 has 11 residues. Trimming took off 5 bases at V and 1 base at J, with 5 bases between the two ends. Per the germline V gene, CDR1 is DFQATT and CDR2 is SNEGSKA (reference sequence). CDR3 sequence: CSAAENTEAFF. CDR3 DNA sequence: TGCAGTGCTGCAGAGAACACTGAAGCTTTCTTT.

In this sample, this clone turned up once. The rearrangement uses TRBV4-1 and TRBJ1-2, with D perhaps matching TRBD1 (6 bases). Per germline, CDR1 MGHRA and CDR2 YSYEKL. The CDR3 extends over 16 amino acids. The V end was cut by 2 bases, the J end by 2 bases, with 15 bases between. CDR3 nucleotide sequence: TGCGCCAGCAGCCAACGGGACACAGAACCAAACTATGGCTACACCTTC. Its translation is CASSQRDTEPNYGYTF.

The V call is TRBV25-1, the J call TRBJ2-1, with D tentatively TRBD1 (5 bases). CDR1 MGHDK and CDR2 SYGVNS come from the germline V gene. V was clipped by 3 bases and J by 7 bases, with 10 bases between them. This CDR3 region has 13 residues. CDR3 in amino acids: CASSDPTGNEQFF. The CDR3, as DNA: TGTGCCAGCAGTGACCCCACAGGTAATGAGCAGTTCTTC.

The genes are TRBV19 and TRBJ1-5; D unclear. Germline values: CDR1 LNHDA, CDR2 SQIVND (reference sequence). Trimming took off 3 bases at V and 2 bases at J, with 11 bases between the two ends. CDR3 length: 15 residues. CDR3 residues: CASSMVAVGNQPQHF. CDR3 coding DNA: TGTGCCAGTAGTATGGTGGCCGTGGGCAATCAGCCCCAGCATTTT. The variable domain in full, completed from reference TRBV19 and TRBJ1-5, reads DGGITQSPKYLFRKEGQNVTLSCEQNLNHDAMYWYRQDPGQGLRLIYYSQIVNDFQKGDIAEGYSVSREKKESFPLTVTSAQKNPTAFYLCASSMVAVGNQPQHFGDGTRLSIL.